A single sample gave rise to the 10 T cell receptor beta chains below, sequenced in a study of tumor-infiltrating T cells and Merkel cell polyomavirus. Looking at the study overall: The study examined CD8+ T cells specific for the Merkel cell polyomavirus KLL epitope.

Generated by immunoSEQ multiplex PCR, the TCRdb table keeps only in-frame clones and is missing some. The sample contains roughly 3,000 clones, roughly 86% of which appear only once. All patients' tumors stained robustly positive for Merkel cell polyomavirus Large T antigen by immunohistochemistry. Sequenced material: tumor tissue. The receptors derive from a man in his fifties or sixties with Merkel cell carcinoma.

The V and J genes are TRBV6-5 and TRBJ2-1; 7 positions agree with TRBD1. V gave up 8 bases and J gave up 7 bases; unmatched junction bases: 11. In germline, CDR1 is MNHEY, CDR2 SVGAGI. The CDR3 runs 14 residues. The CDR3 nucleotides read TGTGCCAGCGGAACCGACAGGGCCGGGAATGAGCAGTTCTTC. Translation gives CASGTDRAGNEQFF.

The chain joins TRBV5-4 to TRBJ1-2; possible D gene TRBD1, 5 bases. The germline V gene encodes CDR1 SGHNT and CDR2 YYREEE (reference sequence). Trimming removed 1 base from V and 4 bases from J, with 26 bases in between. This CDR3 region has 19 residues. For the CDR3, the DNA is TGTGCCAGCAGCTTGTTTTCATTCAGACAGCGGGTGGACGGCTATGGCTACACCTTC. Encoded protein: CASSLFSFRQRVDGYGYTF.

The gene calls are TRBV15 and TRBJ2-5, with a weak D call TRBD1 (5 bases). Per the germline V gene, CDR1 is LNHNV and CDR2 is YYDKDF (reference sequence). V lost 1 base to trimming and J lost 5 bases, with 14 bases between them. This CDR3 has 15 residues. The CDR3 DNA is TGTGCCACCAGCAGAGGTCCCAGGGTGGTCGAGACCCAGTACTTC. It codes for CATSRGPRVVETQYF.

The chain couples TRBV18 to TRBJ1-1; maybe TRBD1 (6 bases). The V end was cut by 3 bases, the J end by 5 bases, with 16 bases between. The CDR3 contains 15 residues. The germline V gene has CDR1 KGHSH and CDR2 LQKENI. CDR3 loop: CASSPVGARGTEAFF. DNA of the CDR3: TGTGCCAGCTCACCGGTGGGGGCCCGGGGTACTGAAGCTTTCTTT.

The J gene is TRBJ2-5, the V gene TRBV19; TRBD2 agrees at 9 bases. The CDR3 spans 13 residues. In germline, CDR1 is LNHDA, CDR2 SQIVND (reference sequence). After removal of 5 bases from V and 4 bases from J, the junction contained 2 bases not matched to a gene. In DNA form, the CDR3 reads TGTGCCAGTAGTTATAGCGGGGGAGAGACCCAGTACTTC. Translating gives CASSYSGGETQYF.

The V call is TRBV5-4, the J call TRBJ2-1, with 8 bases that match TRBD2. Germline lookup yields CDR1 SGHNT and CDR2 YYREEE (reference sequence). The CDR3 totals 14 residues. The junction had 5 bases not matched to a gene; V was cut back by 4 bases and J by 5 bases. CDR3 protein: CASSQRGINNEQFF. The CDR3 DNA is TGTGCCAGCAGCCAGCGGGGGATTAACAATGAGCAGTTCTTC.

The chain has TRBV7-2 and TRBJ2-5; D remains unclear. CDR1 and CDR2 from the germline V gene are SGHTA and FQGNSA. Trimming removed 7 bases from V and 5 bases from J, with 14 bases in between. This CDR3 has 13 residues. Written as DNA, the CDR3 is TGTGCCAGCACGGGTTGGCCTAGGGAGACCCAGTACTTC. Its protein is CASTGWPRETQYF.

The rearrangement links TRBV5-1 to TRBJ1-1; D remains ambiguous. CDR3 length: 13 residues. The germline V gene encodes CDR1 SGHRS and CDR2 YFSETQ. Trimming pared 7 bases from V and 0 bases from J, leaving 10 bases between. CDR3 residues: CASRDLMNTEAFF. CDR3 bases: TGCGCCAGCCGCGATCTCATGAACACTGAAGCTTTCTTT. The whole variable domain, filled in from reference TRBV5-1 and TRBJ1-1, reads KAGVTQTPRYLIKTRGQQVTLSCSPISGHRSVSWYQQTPGQGLQFLFEYFSETQRNKGNFPGRFSGRQFSNSRSEMNVSTLELGDSALYLCASRDLMNTEAFFGQGTRLTVV.

In nucleotides, the CDR3 is TGTGCCAGCAGTTACGGGGCCTACCTCTCTGGAAACACCATATATTTT. It yields the protein CASSYGAYLSGNTIYF. The genes are TRBV6-5 and TRBJ1-3; possible D gene TRBD1, 5 bases. The germline V gene has CDR1 MNHEY and CDR2 SVGAGI. Between the trimmed V and J ends, which lost 2 bases and 0 bases, there was a span of 11 bases. The CDR3 has 16 amino acids.

V is TRBV5-6 and J is TRBJ1-2, with D tentatively TRBD1 (6 bases). This CDR3 has 16 amino acids. Looked up from germline, CDR1 is SGHDT and CDR2 is YYEEEE. V dropped 1 base and J dropped 7 bases, with 20 bases sitting between them. CDR3 nucleotides: TGTGCCAGCAGCTTGTTAGGGGGGGCAGGGACTATTGGCTACACCTTC. It encodes CASSLLGGAGTIGYTF. Filled out from reference TRBV5-6 and TRBJ1-2, the complete variable domain reads DAGVTQSPTHLIKTRGQQVTLRCSPKSGHDTVSWYQQALGQGPQFIFQYYEEEERQRGNFPDRFSGHQFPNYSSELNVNALLLGDSALYLCASSLLGGAGTIGYTFGSGTRLTVV.